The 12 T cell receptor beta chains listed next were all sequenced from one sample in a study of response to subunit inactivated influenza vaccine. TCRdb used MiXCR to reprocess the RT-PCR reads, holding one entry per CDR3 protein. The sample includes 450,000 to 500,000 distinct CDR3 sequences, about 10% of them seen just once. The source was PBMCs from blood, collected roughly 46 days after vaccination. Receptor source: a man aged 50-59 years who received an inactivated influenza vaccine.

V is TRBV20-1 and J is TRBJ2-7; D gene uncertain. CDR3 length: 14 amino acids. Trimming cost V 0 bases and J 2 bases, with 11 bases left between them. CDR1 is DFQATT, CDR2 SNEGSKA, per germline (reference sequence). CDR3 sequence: CSARDLRKTYEQYF. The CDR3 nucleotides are TGCAGTGCTAGAGATTTGCGGAAGACCTACGAGCAGTACTTC.

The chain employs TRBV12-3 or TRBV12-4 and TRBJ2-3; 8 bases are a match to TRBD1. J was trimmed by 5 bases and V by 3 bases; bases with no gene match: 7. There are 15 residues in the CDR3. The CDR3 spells CASSLDRVDQDTQYF. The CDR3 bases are TGTGCCAGCAGTTTGGACAGGGTTGATCAAGATACGCAGTATTTT.

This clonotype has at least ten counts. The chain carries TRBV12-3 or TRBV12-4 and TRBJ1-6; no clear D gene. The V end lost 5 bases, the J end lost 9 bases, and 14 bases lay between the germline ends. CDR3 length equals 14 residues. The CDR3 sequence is CASSPYLGGSPLHF. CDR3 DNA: TGTGCCAGCAGTCCCTACCTGGGCGGTTCACCCCTCCACTTT.

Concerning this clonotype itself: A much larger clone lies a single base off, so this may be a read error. Here the CDR3 reads CASSSGGSSYEQYF. CDR3 DNA: TGTGCCAGCAGCTCAGGCGGGAGCTCCTACGAGCAGTACTTC. This chain joins TRBV7-2 and TRBJ2-7, with 7 bases that match TRBD2. Germline V lookup: CDR1 SGHTA, CDR2 FQGNSA. This CDR3 is 14 amino acids long. Unmatched junction bases numbered 3, after V lost 4 bases and J lost 0 bases.

CDR3 DNA sequence: TGTGCCAGCAGCTTAGGAGGCGGGGGGCCCTACAATGAGCAGTTCTTC. This gives the protein CASSLGGGGPYNEQFF. The chain has TRBV7-2 and TRBJ2-1, with TRBD2 identical over 8 bases. This CDR3 contains 16 residues. From germline, CDR1 is SGHTA and CDR2 FQGNSA. Trimming removed 1 base from V and 2 bases from J; junction bases left unmatched: 4.

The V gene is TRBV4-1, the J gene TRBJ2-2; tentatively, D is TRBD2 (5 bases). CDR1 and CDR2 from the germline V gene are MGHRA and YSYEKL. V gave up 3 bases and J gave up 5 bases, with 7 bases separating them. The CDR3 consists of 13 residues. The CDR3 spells CASSQRGTGELFF. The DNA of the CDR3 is TGCGCCAGCAGCCAGAGAGGGACCGGGGAGCTGTTTTTT.

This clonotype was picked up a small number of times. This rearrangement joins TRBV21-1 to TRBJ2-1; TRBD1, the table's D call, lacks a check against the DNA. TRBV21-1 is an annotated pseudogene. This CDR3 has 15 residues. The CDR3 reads CASWTGGEGYNEQFF. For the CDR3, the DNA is TGTGCCAGCTGGACAGGGGGCGAAGGCTACAATGAGCAGTTCTTC.

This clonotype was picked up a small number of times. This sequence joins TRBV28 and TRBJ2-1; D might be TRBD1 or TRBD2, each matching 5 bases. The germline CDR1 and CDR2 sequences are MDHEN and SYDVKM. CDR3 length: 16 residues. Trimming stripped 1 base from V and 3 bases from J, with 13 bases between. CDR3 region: CASSLSGREIYNEQFF. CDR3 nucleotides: TGTGCCAGCAGTTTATCGGGCAGGGAGATCTACAATGAGCAGTTCTTC.

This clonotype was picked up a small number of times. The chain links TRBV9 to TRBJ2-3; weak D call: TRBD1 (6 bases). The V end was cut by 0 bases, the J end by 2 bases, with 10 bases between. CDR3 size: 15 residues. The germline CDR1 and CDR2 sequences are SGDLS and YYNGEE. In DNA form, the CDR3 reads TGTGCCAGCAGCGTAGCTGGGACAACCACAGATACGCAGTATTTT. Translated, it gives CASSVAGTTTDTQYF.

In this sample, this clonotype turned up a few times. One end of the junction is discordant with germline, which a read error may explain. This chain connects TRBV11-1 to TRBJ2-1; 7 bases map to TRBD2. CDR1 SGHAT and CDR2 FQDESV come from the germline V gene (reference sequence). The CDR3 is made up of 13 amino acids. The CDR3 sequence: CASSPGGGFPPDF. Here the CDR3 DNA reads TGTGCCAGCAGCCCGGGGGGTGGGTTCCCCCCGGACTTC.

The CDR3 sequence is CSARVGSGQADTQYF. The DNA of the CDR3 is TGCAGTGCTAGGGTGGGAAGCGGACAGGCAGATACGCAGTATTTT. The gene calls are TRBV20-1 and TRBJ2-3, with TRBD1 matching over 7 bases. Germline V gene data show CDR1 as DFQATT and CDR2 as SNEGSKA (reference sequence). J gave up 4 bases and V 3 bases, and 10 bases lay outside the gene matches. The CDR3 is 15 residues long.

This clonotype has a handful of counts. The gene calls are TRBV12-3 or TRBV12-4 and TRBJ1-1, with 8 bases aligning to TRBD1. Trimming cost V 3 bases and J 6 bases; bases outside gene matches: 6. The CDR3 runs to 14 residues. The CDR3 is CASSFGQGNPEAFF. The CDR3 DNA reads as TGTGCCAGCAGTTTTGGACAGGGTAACCCTGAAGCTTTCTTT.